The clone carrying this TCR beta chain occurred many times. This sample is drawn from a study of T cells in Graves' hyperthyroidism and ophthalmopathy. The CDR3 contains 14 residues. CDR1 and CDR2 (germline): SGHAT, FQNNGV. The V and J ends lost 5 bases and 2 bases respectively, with 9 bases between them. It was uncontrolled infection, other autoimmune disease, pregnancy or lactation that excluded patients. Researchers took RNA transcripts and amplified the TCR beta CDR3 regions from them. TCR CDR3 regions were first amplified by RT-PCR with HTBI primers. TCRdb passed the multiplex PCR reads through MiXCR, listing each CDR3 protein once. Of approximately 360,000 distinct CDR3 sequences in the sample, 20% to 30% are singletons; the top ten hold over 70%.

The receptor comes from a man aged 45-65 years with Graves' hyperthyroidism. J is TRBJ2-2 and V is TRBV11-2; perhaps TRBD2 as D (5 bases). Sequencing was carried out using blood. CDR3 in DNA: TGTGCCAGCAGCATGACTACCAACACCGGGGAGCTGTTTTTT. As protein: CASSMTTNTGELFF.